This TCR beta chain was identified during a study of blood T cell repertoires in COVID-19. Study overall: The study drew acute and convalescent COVID-19 samples from the United States, Italy and Spain. T cells, B-cell-depleted T cells, or PBMCs provided the cDNA or gDNA that served as material.

This clone was found many times. Germline CDR1 reads LNHDA; CDR2 reads SQIVND (reference sequence). This CDR3 is 16 amino acids long. With 4 bases clipped from V and 4 bases from J, the junction kept 8 bases outside the gene matches. Seattle participants joined during active infection and were tracked over time. In the source study's methods: Amplified reference gene primers provided the basis for estimating nucleated cell counts. Method: immunoSEQ multiplex PCR; TCRdb's copy keeps in-frame clones and lacks some. V and J calls and clone size are as listed in that table; D and trimming were resolved from the DNA. In the table there are a few hundred thousand clones, more than 75% of which are singletons.

Sequencing input: peripheral blood. The rearrangement uses TRBV19 and TRBJ1-1; 11 bases fit TRBD1. This TCR was sampled from a woman aged 70-85 years with COVID-19, enrolled during active disease. In DNA, the CDR3 is TGTGCCAGTAGTACGCTCAGAGGGACAGGGGGCACTGAAGCTTTCTTT. It is translated as CASSTLRGTGGTEAFF.